This T cell receptor beta chain came from a study of T-cell reconstitution after alpha-beta-depleted transplantation in children. Study-wide points: Several hundred expanded graft clones reportedly were the source of alpha-beta T cells about two months after transplant.

Library preparation (for TCRbeta) was performed with unique molecular identifiers. TCRdb independently ran MiXCR on the PCR reads; one entry per CDR3 protein. Among around 270,000 distinct CDR3 sequences listed, around a tenth were seen once. This clonotype has a count of ten or more. Its antigen is still unknown. V dropped 8 bases and J dropped 4 bases, with 21 bases sitting between them. The CDR3 length is 15 residues. CDR1 is MDHEN and CDR2 is SYDVKM in the germline V gene. This sequence was found in a boy in the first two years of life with acute myeloid leukemia, due to receive a stem cell transplant. The chain uses TRBV28 and TRBJ2-7; D assignment may be TRBD1 or TRBD2 (5 bases each). The sample was PBMCs, taken before TCRalphabeta/CD19-depleted stem cell transplant. CDR3 sequence (DNA): TGTGCCAGCCTCGGGACCGGGGAGCCCCTGTACGAGCAGTACTTC. Amino acids: CASLGTGEPLYEQYF.